This TCR beta chain was captured by sequencing in a study of blood T cell repertoires in COVID-19. Germline CDR1 is MNHEY and CDR2 is SMNVEV (reference sequence). The CDR3 covers 16 residues. Unmatched junction bases numbered 7, after V lost 1 base and J lost 5 bases. This clone was recorded only once. Method: immunoSEQ multiplex PCR; TCRdb's copy keeps in-frame clones and lacks some. This sample has approximately 99,000 clones, with about 82% found just once. Sequencing was carried out using peripheral blood. The rearrangement uses TRBV27 and TRBJ1-5; 8 positions agree with TRBD1. This sequence was found in a woman aged 55 to 70 in a cohort sampled during active or convalescent COVID-19. CDR3 coding DNA: TGTGCCAGCAGTTTATATCAGGGGGCAGTGGATCAGCCCCAGCATTTT. Its translation is CASSLYQGAVDQPQHF.